The 25 T cell receptor beta chains in this list originate from one sample, sequenced in a study of T cell repertoires in cytomegalovirus infection. One entry per CDR3 protein results from TCRdb running MiXCR on the reads. Of hundreds of thousands of distinct CDR3 sequences listed, about 44% were seen once; the top ten hold about 41%. Their antigens remain unidentified. This material consisted of cultured PBMCs, taken from culture after CMV antigen stimulation. The receptors come from a human donor in good health (CMV status not recorded). Some clones in this sample may be carry-over from other donors' samples.

Here the CDR3 reads CATQPLAVNTDTQYF. The CDR3 coding sequence is TGTGCCACCCAGCCGCTAGCGGTTAACACAGATACGCAGTATTTT. The chain combines TRBV27 with TRBJ2-3, with TRBD2 matching 7 bases. The CDR3 runs 15 residues. Unmatched junction bases numbered 12, after V lost 10 bases and J lost 2 bases. Germline assignment: CDR1 MNHEY and CDR2 SMNVEV (reference sequence).

The chain carries TRBV4-2 and TRBJ1-1; D is ambiguous. This CDR3 spans 13 amino acids. CDR1 and CDR2 from the germline V gene are LGHNA and YNFKEQ. Trimming shortened V by 8 bases and J by 2 bases, and 12 bases separated the two germline ends. CDR3 DNA: TGTGCCAGCGGTCTGGGATATAACACTGAAGCTTTCTTT. As protein: CASGLGYNTEAFF.

This clonotype turned up a few times. The V and J genes are TRBV6-2 or TRBV6-3 and TRBJ2-1, with 8 bases lining up with TRBD1. This CDR3 is built from 14 residues. J was trimmed by 0 bases and V by 11 bases; bases with no gene match: 6. CDR1 is MNHEY, CDR2 SVGEGT, per germline. CDR3 loop: CARDRITSYNEQFF. CDR3 in DNA: TGTGCCCGGGACAGGATTACCTCCTACAATGAGCAGTTCTTC.

This chain links TRBV27 with TRBJ2-5; a weak D match, TRBD1 (5 bases). The CDR3 consists of 12 residues. V lost 10 bases, J lost 4 bases, and 13 bases lay in between. From germline, CDR1 is MNHEY and CDR2 SMNVEV (reference sequence). CDR3 nucleotide sequence: TGTGCCATCGGCCAAAGGGGAGAGACCCAGTACTTC. It encodes CAIGQRGETQYF.

This clonotype was found a few times. In DNA form, the CDR3 reads TGTGCCAGCAGCTTAGCCTTCACAGATACGCAGTATTTT. It encodes CASSLAFTDTQYF. The chain carries TRBV7-8 and TRBJ2-3; no definite D call. The CDR3 sequence is 13 residues long. From germline, CDR1 is SGHVS and CDR2 FQNEAQ. Trimming took off 0 bases at V and 2 bases at J, with 3 bases between the two ends.

V and J are TRBV6-2 or TRBV6-3 and TRBJ2-6; no definite D call. CDR1 and CDR2 (germline): MNHEY, SVGEGT. The V gene lost 6 bases and the J gene lost 4 bases, with 10 bases spanning the gap. This CDR3 is built from 14 residues. The CDR3 DNA reads as TGTGCCAGCAGACCCCCTTGGGGGGCCAACGTCCTGACTTTC. This gives the protein CASRPPWGANVLTF.

At least ten counts were recorded for this clonotype. The J gene is TRBJ2-5, the V gene TRBV7-2; D call uncertain. Germline CDR1 and CDR2: SGHTA and FQGNSA. V shed 2 bases and J shed 4 bases, with 5 bases lying between them. The CDR3 extends over 12 amino acids. CDR3 nucleotides: TGTGCCAGCAGCTTACGGCGAGAGACCCAGTACTTC. Protein sequence: CASSLRRETQYF.

The chain links TRBV12-3 or TRBV12-4 to TRBJ2-5; 7 nucleotides match TRBD1. The CDR3 has 13 amino acids. J gave up 5 bases and V 6 bases, and 6 bases lay outside the gene matches. CDR3 protein: CASRLGTAETQYF. As DNA, the CDR3 is TGTGCCAGCAGACTCGGGACAGCGGAGACCCAGTACTTC.

The chain links TRBV7-6 to TRBJ2-7; D remains ambiguous. Germline V gives CDR1 SGHVS, CDR2 FNYEAQ. The CDR3 extends over 16 amino acids. V was clipped by 4 bases and J by 7 bases, with 23 bases between them. The CDR3 DNA follows: TGTGCCAGCAGCTCCCCGGTGGGTCCCCGCATTGGAGAGCAGTACTTC. Amino acids: CASSSPVGPRIGEQYF.

The chain links TRBV7-9 to TRBJ2-7; 7 nucleotides line up with TRBD2. The CDR3 covers 13 residues. CDR1 and CDR2 from the germline V gene are SEHNR and FQNEAQ (reference sequence). The J segment lost 3 bases and the V segment lost 8 bases, leaving 7 bases of the junction unmatched. The CDR3 spells CASRGEGGYEQYF. The CDR3 coding sequence is TGTGCCAGCCGCGGGGAGGGCGGCTACGAGCAGTACTTC.

A few counts support this clonotype. The CDR3 loop is CASSLRTGTDTQYF. The CDR3 region has the DNA TGTGCCAGCAGTCTCCGGACAGGAACAGATACGCAGTATTTT. The chain recombines TRBV6-1 with TRBJ2-3, with 7 bases fitting TRBD1. The germline V gene encodes CDR1 MNHNS and CDR2 SASEGT. V gave up 5 bases and J gave up 3 bases; unmatched junction bases: 5. CDR3 length equals 14 residues.

V gene TRBV6-1 combines with J gene TRBJ2-7, with 11 positions matching TRBD2. The V segment lost 6 bases and the J segment 2 bases; nucleotides outside the gene matches: 6. This CDR3 region has 15 residues. CDR1 MNHNS and CDR2 SASEGT come from the germline V gene. The CDR3 DNA reads TGTGCCAGCAGACGCCTAGCGGGGGGCCCCTACGAGCAGTACTTC. Translating gives CASRRLAGGPYEQYF.

The genes are TRBV2 and TRBJ2-1, with D unresolved. This CDR3 contains 13 residues. Trimming removed 4 bases at V and 9 bases at J, with 13 bases between. CDR1 is SNHLY and CDR2 is FYNNEI in the germline V gene. The CDR3 loop reads CASSARPSSEQFF. CDR3 bases: TGTGCCAGCAGTGCCAGACCCTCCAGTGAGCAGTTCTTC.

The chain joins TRBV12-3 or TRBV12-4 to TRBJ2-6; unclear D gene. V was trimmed by 10 bases and J by 3 bases, leaving 13 bases between them. The length of the CDR3 is 14 residues. The CDR3 sequence is CATTYSNGANVLTF. The CDR3 region has the DNA TGTGCCACCACGTACAGTAATGGGGCCAACGTCCTGACTTTC.

This clonotype was counted a few times. V gene TRBV7-2 combines with J gene TRBJ1-5, with a weak D call TRBD1 (5 bases). The CDR3 consists of 14 residues. The germline V gene has CDR1 SGHTA and CDR2 FQGNSA. V was clipped by 1 base and J by 5 bases, with 9 bases between them. The CDR3 loop reads CASSLVRDYQPQHF. In nucleotides, the CDR3 is TGTGCCAGCAGCTTAGTAAGGGACTATCAGCCCCAGCATTTT. The entire variable domain, with the rest obtained from reference TRBV7-2 and TRBJ1-5, is as follows: GAGVSQSPSNKVTEKGKDVELRCDPISGHTALYWYRQSLGQGLEFLIYFQGNSAPDKSGLPSDRFSAERTGGSVSTLTIQRTQQEDSAVYLCASSLVRDYQPQHFGDGTRLSIL.

The chain employs TRBV19 and TRBJ1-1; D possibly corresponds to TRBD1 (5 bases). The ends were cut back, 1 base at V and 0 bases at J, with 9 bases in the middle. The CDR3 has 15 amino acids. The V gene's germline CDR1 is LNHDA and CDR2 SQIVND (reference sequence). CDR3 in amino acids: CASSIGGAVNTEAFF. The CDR3 region has the DNA TGTGCCAGTAGTATAGGAGGGGCGGTGAACACTGAAGCTTTCTTT.

This clonotype showed up just a few times. This chain uses TRBV28 with TRBJ1-6, with 8 bases that match TRBD1. Germline assignment: CDR1 MDHEN and CDR2 SYDVKM. This CDR3 region has 15 residues. V shed 2 bases, J shed 9 bases, and the junction held 6 bases outside the gene matches. The CDR3: CASSLKGTGSSPLHF. CDR3 nucleotide sequence: TGTGCCAGCAGTTTAAAGGGGACAGGAAGTTCACCCCTCCACTTT.

This clonotype was seen a few times. In DNA form, the CDR3 reads TGTGCCAGCAGCTTGGCCAGACAGGGGTGGGATGAGCAGTTCTTC. It encodes CASSLARQGWDEQFF. The V call is TRBV7-2, the J call TRBJ2-1; 8 bases map to TRBD1. This CDR3 is built from 15 residues. V gave up 3 bases and J gave up 8 bases; unmatched junction bases: 9. Per germline, CDR1 SGHTA and CDR2 FQGNSA.

The chain links TRBV24-1 to TRBJ2-1, with 11 positions matching TRBD2. The CDR3 spans 19 residues. V was clipped by 2 bases and J by 0 bases; unmatched bases: 8. Germline CDR1 is KGHDR and CDR2 is SFDVKD. CDR3 in amino acids: CATSDSPGTSGSSYNEQFF. As DNA, the CDR3 is TGTGCCACCAGTGATTCCCCTGGGACTAGCGGAAGCTCCTACAATGAGCAGTTCTTC.

This chain links TRBV12-3 or TRBV12-4 with TRBJ2-3; weak D call: TRBD1 (6 bases). V was shortened by 7 bases and J by 0 bases, with 14 bases between the two germline ends. The CDR3 covers 15 residues. The CDR3 DNA reads TGTGCCAGCACCAGACAGGCCCATAGCACAGATACGCAGTATTTT. Translation: CASTRQAHSTDTQYF.

V is TRBV12-3 or TRBV12-4 and J is TRBJ2-7, with D unresolved. Deletions cut 7 bases from V and 0 bases from J, with 10 bases between. This CDR3 has 13 amino acids. Here the CDR3 DNA reads TGTGCCAGCAACGACGATTCCTCCTACGAGCAGTACTTC. As protein: CASNDDSSYEQYF.

The chain couples TRBV5-4 to TRBJ2-3; 9 bases line up with TRBD2. V dropped 5 bases and J dropped 2; count of bases not matched to a gene: 3. CDR3 length: 14 amino acids. Germline V gene lookup returns CDR1 SGHNT and CDR2 YYREEE (reference sequence). CDR3 nucleotides: TGTGCCAGCAGTTCTAGCGGGGACACAGATACGCAGTATTTT. Protein sequence: CASSSSGDTDTQYF. Full variable domain (remainder filled in from reference TRBV5-4 and TRBJ2-3): ETGVTQSPTHLIKTRGQQVTLRCSSQSGHNTVSWYQQALGQGPQFIFQYYREEENGRGNFPPRFSGLQFPNYSSELNVNALELDDSALYLCASSSSGDTDTQYFGPGTRLTVL.

The chain employs TRBV4-1 and TRBJ1-6; D unresolved. The CDR3 totals 13 residues. Trimming stripped 0 bases from V and 10 bases from J, with 7 bases between. The V gene's germline CDR1 is MGHRA and CDR2 YSYEKL. The CDR3 spells CASSQEFQSPLHF. The CDR3 nucleotides are TGCGCCAGCAGCCAAGAATTCCAGTCACCCCTCCACTTT.

This clonotype turned up a few times. V gene TRBV10-3 combines with J gene TRBJ2-3, with D perhaps matching TRBD2 (5 bases). There are 16 residues in the CDR3. V lost 3 bases to trimming and J lost 1 base, with 14 bases between them. Germline V lookup: CDR1 ENHRY, CDR2 SYGVKD. The CDR3 bases are TGTGCCATCAGTGAAAGGCCGATGGGAGGCACAGATACGCAGTATTTT. Translated, it gives CAISERPMGGTDTQYF.

In this sample, this clonotype turned up many times. The V call is TRBV4-2, the J call TRBJ1-6; the D is unclear. The CDR3 has 15 residues. Between the trimmed V and J ends, which lost 2 bases and 7 bases, there was a span of 12 bases. The germline V gene has CDR1 LGHNA and CDR2 YNFKEQ. CDR3 amino acids: CASSQWVGENSPLHF. For the CDR3, the DNA is TGTGCCAGCAGCCAATGGGTCGGAGAAAATTCACCCCTCCACTTT.